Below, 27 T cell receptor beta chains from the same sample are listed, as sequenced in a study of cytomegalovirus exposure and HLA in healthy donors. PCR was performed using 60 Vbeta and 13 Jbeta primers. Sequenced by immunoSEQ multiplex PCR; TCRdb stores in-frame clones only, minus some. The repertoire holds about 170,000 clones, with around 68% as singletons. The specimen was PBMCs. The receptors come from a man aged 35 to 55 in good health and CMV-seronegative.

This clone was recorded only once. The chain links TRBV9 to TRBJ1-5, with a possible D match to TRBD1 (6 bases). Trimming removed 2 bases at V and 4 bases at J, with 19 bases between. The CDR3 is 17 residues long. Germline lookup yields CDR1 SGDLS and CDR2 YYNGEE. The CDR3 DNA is TGTGCCAGCAGCGTGTCAGGGGCAACAGGGCATAATCAGCCCCAGCATTTT. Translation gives CASSVSGATGHNQPQHF. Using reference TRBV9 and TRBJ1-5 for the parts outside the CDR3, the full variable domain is DSGVTQTPKHLITATGQRVTLRCSPRSGDLSVYWYQQSLDQGLQFLIQYYNGEERAKGNILERFSAQQFPDLHSELNLSSLELGDSALYFCASSVSGATGHNQPQHFGDGTRLSIL.

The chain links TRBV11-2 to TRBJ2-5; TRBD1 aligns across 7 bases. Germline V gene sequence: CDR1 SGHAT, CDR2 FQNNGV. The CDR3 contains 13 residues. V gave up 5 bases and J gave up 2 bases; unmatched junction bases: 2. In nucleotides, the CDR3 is TGTGCCAGCAGCCGACAGGGACAAGAGACCCAGTACTTC. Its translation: CASSRQGQETQYF.

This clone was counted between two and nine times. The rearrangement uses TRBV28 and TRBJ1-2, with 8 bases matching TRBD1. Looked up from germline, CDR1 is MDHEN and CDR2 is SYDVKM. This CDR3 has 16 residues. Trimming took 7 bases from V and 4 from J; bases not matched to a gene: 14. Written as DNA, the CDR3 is TGTGCCAGCATCCTCCGGAGTGACAGGGGAGGCTATGGCTACACCTTC. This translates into CASILRSDRGGYGYTF.

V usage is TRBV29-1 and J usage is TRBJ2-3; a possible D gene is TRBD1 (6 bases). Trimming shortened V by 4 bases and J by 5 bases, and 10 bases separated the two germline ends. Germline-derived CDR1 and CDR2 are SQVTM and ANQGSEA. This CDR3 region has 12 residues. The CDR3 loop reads CSVVGAGDTQYF. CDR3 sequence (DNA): TGCAGCGTTGTGGGGGCGGGAGATACGCAGTATTTT.

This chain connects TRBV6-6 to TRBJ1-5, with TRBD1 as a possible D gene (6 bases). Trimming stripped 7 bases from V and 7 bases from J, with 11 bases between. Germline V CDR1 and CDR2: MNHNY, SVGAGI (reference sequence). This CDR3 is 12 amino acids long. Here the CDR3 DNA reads TGTGCCAGCACTACAGGGAGCCAGCCCCAGCATTTT. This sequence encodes CASTTGSQPQHF.

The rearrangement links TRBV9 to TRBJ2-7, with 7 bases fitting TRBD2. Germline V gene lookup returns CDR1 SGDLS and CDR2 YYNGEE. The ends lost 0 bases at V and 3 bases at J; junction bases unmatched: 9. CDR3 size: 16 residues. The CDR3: CASSVEASGLLYEQYF. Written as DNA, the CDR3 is TGTGCCAGCAGCGTAGAGGCTAGCGGCCTACTCTACGAGCAGTACTTC.

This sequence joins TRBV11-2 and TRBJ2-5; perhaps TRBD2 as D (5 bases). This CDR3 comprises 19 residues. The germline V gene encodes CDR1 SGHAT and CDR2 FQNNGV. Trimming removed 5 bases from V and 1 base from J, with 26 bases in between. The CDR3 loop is CASSPLPRSMLSGQETQYF. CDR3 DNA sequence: TGTGCCAGCAGCCCCCTCCCTCGCAGTATGCTGAGCGGCCAAGAGACCCAGTACTTC.

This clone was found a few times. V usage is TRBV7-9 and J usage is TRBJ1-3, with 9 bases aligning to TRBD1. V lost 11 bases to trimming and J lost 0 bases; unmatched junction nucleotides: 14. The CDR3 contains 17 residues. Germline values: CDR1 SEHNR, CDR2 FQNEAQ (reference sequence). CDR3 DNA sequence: TGTGCCGGACAGTTACAGGGGGCTGGAGACTCTGGAAACACCATATATTTT. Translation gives CAGQLQGAGDSGNTIYF.

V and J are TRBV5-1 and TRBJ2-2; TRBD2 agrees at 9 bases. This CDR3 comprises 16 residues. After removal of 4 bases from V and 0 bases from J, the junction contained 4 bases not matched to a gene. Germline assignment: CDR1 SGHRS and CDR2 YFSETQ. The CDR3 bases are TGCGCCAGCAGCCGGACTAGCGTGACGAACACCGGGGAGCTGTTTTTT. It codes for CASSRTSVTNTGELFF.

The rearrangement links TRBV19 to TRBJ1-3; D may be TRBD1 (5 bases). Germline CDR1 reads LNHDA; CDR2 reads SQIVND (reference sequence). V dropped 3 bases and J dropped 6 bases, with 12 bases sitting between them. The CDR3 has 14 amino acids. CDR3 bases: TGTGCCAGTAGTATTCCAGGGACTACAAACACCATATATTTT. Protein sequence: CASSIPGTTNTIYF.

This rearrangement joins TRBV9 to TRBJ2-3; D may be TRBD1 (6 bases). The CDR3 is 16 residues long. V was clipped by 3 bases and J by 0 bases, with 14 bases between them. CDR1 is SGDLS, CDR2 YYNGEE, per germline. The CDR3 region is CASSETGTHSTDTQYF. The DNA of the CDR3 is TGTGCCAGCAGCGAAACCGGGACACATAGCACAGATACGCAGTATTTT.

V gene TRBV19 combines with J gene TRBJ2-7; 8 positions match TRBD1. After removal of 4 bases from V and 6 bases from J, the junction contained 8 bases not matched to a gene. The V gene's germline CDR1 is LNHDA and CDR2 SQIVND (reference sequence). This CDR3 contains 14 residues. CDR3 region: CASSRQGFLGEQYF. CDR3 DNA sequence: TGTGCCAGTAGTAGACAGGGGTTTTTAGGCGAGCAGTACTTC.

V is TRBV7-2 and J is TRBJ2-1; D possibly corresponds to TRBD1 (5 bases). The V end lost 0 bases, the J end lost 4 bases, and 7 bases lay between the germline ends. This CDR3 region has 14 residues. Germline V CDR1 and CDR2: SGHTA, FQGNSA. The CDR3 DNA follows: TGTGCCAGCAGCTTAGCGGACACATACAATGAGCAGTTCTTC. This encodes CASSLADTYNEQFF.

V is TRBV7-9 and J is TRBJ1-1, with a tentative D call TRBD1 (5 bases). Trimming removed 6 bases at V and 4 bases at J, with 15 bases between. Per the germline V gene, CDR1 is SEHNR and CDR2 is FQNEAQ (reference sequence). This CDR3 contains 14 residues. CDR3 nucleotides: TGTGCCAGCAGTCCACCCCCCGGGGGCACTGAAGCTTTCTTT. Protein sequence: CASSPPPGGTEAFF.

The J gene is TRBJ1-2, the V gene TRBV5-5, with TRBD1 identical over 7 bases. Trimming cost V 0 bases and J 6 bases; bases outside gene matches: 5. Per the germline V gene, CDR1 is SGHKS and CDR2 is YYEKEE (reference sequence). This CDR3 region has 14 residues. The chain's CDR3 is CASSLDRGWDGYTF. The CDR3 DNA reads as TGTGCCAGCAGCTTGGACAGGGGTTGGGATGGCTACACCTTC.

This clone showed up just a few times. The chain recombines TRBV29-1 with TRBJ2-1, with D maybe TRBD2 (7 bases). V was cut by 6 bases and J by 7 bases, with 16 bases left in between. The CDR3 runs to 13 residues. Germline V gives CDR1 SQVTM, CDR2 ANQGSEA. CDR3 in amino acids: CSVFGGLGNEQFF. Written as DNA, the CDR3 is TGCAGCGTCTTCGGGGGGCTGGGAAATGAGCAGTTCTTC.

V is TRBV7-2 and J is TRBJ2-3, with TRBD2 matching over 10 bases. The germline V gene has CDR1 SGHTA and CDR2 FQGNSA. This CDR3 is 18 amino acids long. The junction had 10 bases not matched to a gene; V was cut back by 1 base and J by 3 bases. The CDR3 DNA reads TGTGCCAGCAGCTTAGTTTCTAGCGGGAGCTTTGGTACAGATACGCAGTATTTT. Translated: CASSLVSSGSFGTDTQYF.

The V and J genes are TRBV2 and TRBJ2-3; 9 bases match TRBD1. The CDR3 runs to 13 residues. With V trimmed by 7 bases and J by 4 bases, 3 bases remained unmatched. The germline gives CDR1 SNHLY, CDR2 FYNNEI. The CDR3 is CASTRDRADTQYF. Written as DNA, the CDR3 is TGTGCCAGCACCCGGGACAGGGCAGATACGCAGTATTTT.

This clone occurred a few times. The CDR3 region is CASSPQVSSTDTQYF. The CDR3 region has the DNA TGCGCCAGCAGCCCCCAGGTGTCTAGCACAGATACGCAGTATTTT. This rearrangement joins TRBV4-1 to TRBJ2-3; D uncertain. The V and J ends lost 4 bases and 0 bases respectively, with 11 bases between them. The CDR3 spans 15 residues. CDR1 and CDR2 from the germline V gene are MGHRA and YSYEKL.

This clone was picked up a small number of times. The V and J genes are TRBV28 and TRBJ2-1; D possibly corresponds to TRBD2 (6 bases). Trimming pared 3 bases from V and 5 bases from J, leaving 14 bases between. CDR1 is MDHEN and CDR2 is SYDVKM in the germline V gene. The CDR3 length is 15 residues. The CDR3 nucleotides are TGTGCCAGCAGTTTTCGCGGGGTTGGGGACAATGAGCAGTTCTTC. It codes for CASSFRGVGDNEQFF. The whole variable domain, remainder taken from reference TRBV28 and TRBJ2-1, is DVKVTQSSRYLVKRTGEKVFLECVQDMDHENMFWYRQDPGLGLRLIYFSYDVKMKEKGDIPEGYSVSREKKERFSLILESASTNQTSMYLCASSFRGVGDNEQFFGPGTRLTVL.

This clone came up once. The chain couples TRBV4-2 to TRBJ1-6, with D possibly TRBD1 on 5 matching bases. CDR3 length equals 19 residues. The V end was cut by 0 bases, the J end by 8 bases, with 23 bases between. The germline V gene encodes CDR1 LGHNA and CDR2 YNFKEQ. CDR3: CASSQDPVRDGGVYSPLHF. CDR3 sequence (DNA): TGTGCCAGCAGCCAAGACCCTGTGCGGGACGGAGGTGTTTATTCACCCCTCCACTTT.

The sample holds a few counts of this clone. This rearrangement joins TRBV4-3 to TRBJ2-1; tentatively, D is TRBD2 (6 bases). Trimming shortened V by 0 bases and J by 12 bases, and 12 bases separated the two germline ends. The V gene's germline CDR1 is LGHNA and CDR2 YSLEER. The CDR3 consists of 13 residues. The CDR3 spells CASSQDPQRVQFF. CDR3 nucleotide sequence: TGCGCCAGCAGCCAAGATCCCCAGCGGGTGCAGTTCTTC.

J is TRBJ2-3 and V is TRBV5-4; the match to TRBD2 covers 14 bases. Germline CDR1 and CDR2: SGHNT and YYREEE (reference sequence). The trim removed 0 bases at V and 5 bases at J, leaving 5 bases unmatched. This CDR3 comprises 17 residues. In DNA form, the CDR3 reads TGTGCCAGCAGCTTGGGACTAGCGGGAGGGGGAGGAGATACGCAGTATTTT. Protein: CASSLGLAGGGGDTQYF.

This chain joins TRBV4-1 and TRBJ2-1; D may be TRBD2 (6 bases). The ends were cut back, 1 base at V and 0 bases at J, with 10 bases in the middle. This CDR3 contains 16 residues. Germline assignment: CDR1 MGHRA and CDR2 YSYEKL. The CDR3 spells CASSQGAGYSYNEQFF. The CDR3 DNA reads TGCGCCAGCAGCCAAGGTGCGGGATACTCCTACAATGAGCAGTTCTTC.

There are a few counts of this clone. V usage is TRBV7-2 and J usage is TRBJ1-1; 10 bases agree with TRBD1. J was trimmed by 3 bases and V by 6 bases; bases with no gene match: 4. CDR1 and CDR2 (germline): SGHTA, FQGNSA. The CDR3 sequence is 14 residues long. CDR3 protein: CASRRTGGDTEAFF. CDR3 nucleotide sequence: TGTGCCAGCAGGCGGACAGGGGGAGACACTGAAGCTTTCTTT. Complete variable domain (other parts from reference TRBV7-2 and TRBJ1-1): GAGVSQSPSNKVTEKGKDVELRCDPISGHTALYWYRQSLGQGLEFLIYFQGNSAPDKSGLPSDRFSAERTGGSVSTLTIQRTQQEDSAVYLCASRRTGGDTEAFFGQGTRLTVV.

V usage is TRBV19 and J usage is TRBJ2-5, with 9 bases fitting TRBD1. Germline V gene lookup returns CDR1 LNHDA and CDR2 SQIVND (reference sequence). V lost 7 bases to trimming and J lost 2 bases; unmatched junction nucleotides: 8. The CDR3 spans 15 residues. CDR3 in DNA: TGTGCCAGTACCCCCCAGGGACAGGGACAAGAGACCCAGTACTTC. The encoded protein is CASTPQGQGQETQYF.

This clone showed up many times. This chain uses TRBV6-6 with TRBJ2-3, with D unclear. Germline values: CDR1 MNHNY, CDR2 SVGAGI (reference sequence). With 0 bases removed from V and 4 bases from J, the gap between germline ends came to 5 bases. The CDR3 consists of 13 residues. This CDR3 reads CASSYSAADTQYF. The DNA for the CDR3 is TGTGCCAGCAGTTACTCAGCTGCAGATACGCAGTATTTT.